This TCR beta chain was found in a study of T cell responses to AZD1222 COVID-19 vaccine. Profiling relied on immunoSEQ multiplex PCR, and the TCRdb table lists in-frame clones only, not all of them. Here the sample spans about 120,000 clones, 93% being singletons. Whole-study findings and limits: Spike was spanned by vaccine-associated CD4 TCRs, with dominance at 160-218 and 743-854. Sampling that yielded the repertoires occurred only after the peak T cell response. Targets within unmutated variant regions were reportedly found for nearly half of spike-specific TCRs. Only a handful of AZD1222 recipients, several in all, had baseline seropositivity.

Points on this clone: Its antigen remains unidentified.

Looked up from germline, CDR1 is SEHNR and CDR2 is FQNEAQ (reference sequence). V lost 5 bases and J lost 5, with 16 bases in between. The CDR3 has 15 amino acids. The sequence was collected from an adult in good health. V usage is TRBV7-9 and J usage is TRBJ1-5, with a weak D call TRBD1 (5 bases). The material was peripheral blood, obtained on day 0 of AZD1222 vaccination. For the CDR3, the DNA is TGTGCCAGCAGCCCCGGGACCACGCAGTATCAGCCCCAGCATTTT. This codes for CASSPGTTQYQPQHF. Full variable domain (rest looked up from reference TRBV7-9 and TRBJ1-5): DTGVSQNPRHKITKRGQNVTFRCDPISEHNRLYWYRQTLGQGPEFLTYFQNEAQLEKSRLLSDRFSAERPKGSFSTLEIQRTEQGDSAMYLCASSPGTTQYQPQHFGDGTRLSIL.